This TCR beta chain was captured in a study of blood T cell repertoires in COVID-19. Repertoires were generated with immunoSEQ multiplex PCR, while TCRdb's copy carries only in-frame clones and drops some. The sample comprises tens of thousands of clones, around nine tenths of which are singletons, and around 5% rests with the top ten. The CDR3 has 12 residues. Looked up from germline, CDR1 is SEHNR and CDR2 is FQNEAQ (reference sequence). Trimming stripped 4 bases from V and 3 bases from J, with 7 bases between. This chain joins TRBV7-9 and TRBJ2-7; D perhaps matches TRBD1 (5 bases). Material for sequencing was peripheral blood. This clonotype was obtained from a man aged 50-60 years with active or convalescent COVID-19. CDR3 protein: CASSSRDYEQYF. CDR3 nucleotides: TGTGCCAGCAGCTCCAGGGACTACGAGCAGTACTTC.